The sequence of this T cell receptor (beta chain) was determined in a study of T cell repertoires and Cas9 in healthy adults. Study-wide background: CD4 and CD8 compartments: SpCas9-reactive T cells profiled for potency, cytotoxicity, lineage.

Clones were read by immunoSEQ multiplex PCR, and TCRdb kept only the in-frame ones, dropping some. The sample has tens of thousands of clones, over 85% seen once; the top ten hold approximately 0.69%. As to this clone: Antigen specificity is unknown.

Study observations and caveats: SpCas9-reactive effector T cells were reportedly restrained in vitro by SpCas9-reactive regulatory T cells.

The TCR originated in a human donor in good health. The sequenced material came from CD4+ effector T cells (CD127+, CD25-, CD137-, CD154-) from PBMCs; culture status not recorded.

In DNA, the CDR3 is TGTGCCAGCAGCGCAGCAGGAATCTCCTACGAGCAGTACTTC. Its protein product is CASSAAGISYEQYF. This chain links TRBV9 with TRBJ2-7; no reliable D call. CDR3 length: 14 amino acids. Germline V gene sequence: CDR1 SGDLS, CDR2 YYNGEE. The V end was cut by 3 bases, the J end by 0 bases, with 10 bases between.